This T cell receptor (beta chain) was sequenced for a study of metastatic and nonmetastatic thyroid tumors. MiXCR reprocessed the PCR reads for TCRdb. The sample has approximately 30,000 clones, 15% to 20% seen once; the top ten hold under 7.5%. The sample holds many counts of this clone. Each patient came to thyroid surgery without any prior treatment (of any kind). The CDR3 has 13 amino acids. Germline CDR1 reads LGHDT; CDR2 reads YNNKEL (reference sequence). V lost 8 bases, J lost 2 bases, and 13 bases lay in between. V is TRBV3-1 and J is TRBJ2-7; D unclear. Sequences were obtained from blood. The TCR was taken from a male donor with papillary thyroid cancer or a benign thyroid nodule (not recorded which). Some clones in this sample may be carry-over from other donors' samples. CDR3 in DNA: TGTGCCAGCGGGCAGGACGCAACCTACGAGCAGTACTTC. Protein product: CASGQDATYEQYF.